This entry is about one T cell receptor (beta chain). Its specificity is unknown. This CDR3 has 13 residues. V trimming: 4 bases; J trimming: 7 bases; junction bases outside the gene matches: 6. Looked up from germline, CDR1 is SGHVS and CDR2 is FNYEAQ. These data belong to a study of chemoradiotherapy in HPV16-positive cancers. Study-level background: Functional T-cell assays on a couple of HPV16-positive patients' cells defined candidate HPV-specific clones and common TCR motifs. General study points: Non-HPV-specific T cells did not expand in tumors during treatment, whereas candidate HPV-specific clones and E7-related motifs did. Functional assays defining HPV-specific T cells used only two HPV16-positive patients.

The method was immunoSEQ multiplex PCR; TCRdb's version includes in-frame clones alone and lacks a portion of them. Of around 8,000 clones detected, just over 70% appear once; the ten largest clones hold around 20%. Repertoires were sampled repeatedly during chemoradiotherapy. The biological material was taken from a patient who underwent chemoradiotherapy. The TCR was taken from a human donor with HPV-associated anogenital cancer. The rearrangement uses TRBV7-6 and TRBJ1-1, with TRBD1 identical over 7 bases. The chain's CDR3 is CASSSDRINEAFF. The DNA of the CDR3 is TGTGCCAGCAGCTCGGACAGGATAAATGAAGCTTTCTTT.